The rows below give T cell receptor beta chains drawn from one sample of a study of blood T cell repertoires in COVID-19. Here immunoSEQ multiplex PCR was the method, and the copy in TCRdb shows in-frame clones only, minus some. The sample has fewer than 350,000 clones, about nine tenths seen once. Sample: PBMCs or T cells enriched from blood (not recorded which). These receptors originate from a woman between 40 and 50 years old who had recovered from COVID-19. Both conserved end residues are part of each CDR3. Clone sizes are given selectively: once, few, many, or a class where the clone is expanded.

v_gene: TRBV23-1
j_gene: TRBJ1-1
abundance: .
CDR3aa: CASSQSEGARMSAFF

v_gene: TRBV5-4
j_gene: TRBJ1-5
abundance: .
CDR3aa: CASSFRTRDQPQHF

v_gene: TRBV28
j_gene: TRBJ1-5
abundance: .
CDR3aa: CASTRVAGGDNQPQHF

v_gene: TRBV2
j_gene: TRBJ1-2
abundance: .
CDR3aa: CASGRQGNYGYTF

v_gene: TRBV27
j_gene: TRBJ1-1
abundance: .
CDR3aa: CASRERLDTEAFF

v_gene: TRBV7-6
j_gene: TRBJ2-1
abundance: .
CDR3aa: CASSLYSDNEQFF

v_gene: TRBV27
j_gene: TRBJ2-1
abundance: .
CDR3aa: CASQTLIPGSRMLGEQFF

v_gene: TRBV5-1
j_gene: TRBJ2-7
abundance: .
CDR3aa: CASSLGGGSYEQYF

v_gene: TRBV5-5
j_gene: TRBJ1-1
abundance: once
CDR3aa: CASSLLTGGYTEAFF

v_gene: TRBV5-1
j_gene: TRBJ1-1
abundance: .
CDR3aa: CASSLGDMNTEAFF

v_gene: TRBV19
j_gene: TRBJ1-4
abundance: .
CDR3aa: CASSRGTPGRINEKLFF

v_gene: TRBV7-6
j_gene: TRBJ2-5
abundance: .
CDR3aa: CASSLNTFGETQYF

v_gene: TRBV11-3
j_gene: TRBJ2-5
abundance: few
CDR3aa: CASSLTQGSWETQYF

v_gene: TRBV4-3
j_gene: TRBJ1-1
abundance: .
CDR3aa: CASSQELRGDTEAFF

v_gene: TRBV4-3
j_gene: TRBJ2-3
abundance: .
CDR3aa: CASSPLAGGTDTQYF

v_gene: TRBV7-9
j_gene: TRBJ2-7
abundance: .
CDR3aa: CASSRQGYEQYF

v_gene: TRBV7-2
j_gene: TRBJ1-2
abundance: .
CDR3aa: CASSFRGDGYTF

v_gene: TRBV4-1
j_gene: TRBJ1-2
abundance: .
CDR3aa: CASSQDRSGVSRGYTF

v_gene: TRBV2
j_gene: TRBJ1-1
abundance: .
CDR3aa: CASSRPPGLGGTEAFF

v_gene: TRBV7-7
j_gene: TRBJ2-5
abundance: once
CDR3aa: CASSPGTGQETQYF

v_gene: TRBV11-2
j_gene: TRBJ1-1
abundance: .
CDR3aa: CASSPPPRGGAAEAFF

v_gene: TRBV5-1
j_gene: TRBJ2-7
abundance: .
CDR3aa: CASSMGGPLEQYF

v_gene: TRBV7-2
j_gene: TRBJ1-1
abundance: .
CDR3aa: CASRRTVLTEAFF

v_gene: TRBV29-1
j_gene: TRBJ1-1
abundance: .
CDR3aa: CSVAWGLGTEAFF

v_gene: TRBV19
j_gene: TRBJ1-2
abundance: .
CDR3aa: CASSSQGAGNYGYTF

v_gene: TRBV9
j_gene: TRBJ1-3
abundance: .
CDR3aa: CASSVGFRGRNTIYF

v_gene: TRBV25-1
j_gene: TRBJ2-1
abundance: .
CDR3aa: CASSELQGSMSYNEQFF

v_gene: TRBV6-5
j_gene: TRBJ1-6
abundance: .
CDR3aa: CASSSGGRSPLHF

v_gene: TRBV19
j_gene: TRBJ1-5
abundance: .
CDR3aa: CASSKVQVTQPQHF

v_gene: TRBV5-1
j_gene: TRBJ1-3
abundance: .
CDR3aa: CASSLRSQDYRQDRSGNTIYF

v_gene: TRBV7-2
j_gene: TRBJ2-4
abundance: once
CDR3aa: CASSLEYRGSAKNIQYF

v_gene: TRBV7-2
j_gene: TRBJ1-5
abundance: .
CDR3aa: CASSFDRTGPQHF

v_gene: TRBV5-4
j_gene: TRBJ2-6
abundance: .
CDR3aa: CASSAGSNSGANVLTF

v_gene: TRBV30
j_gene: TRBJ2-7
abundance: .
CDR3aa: CAWSLGDSATYEQYF

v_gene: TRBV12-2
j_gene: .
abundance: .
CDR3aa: CASRFVLPYEQYF

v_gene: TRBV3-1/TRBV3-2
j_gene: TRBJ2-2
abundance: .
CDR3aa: CASSQSSRTGRYTGELFF

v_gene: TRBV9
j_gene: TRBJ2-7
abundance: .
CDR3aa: CASSVGSSGSYEQYF

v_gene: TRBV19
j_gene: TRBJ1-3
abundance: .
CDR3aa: CASSWPSGNTIYF

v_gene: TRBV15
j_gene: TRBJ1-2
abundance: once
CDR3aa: CATSRGIETGGFFGYTF

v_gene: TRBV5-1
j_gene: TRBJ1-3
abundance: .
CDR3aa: CASSPRQGRSSGNTIYF

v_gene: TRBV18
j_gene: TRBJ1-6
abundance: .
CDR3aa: CASSSGMDNSPLHF

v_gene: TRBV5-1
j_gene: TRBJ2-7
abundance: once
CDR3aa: CASSLDAGVVEQYF

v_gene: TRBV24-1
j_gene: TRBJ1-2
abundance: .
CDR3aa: CATSDSGQGVDGYTF

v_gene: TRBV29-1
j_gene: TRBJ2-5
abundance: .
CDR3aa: CSAGHPGSRETQYF

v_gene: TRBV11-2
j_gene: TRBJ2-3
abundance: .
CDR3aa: CASSTPQGTQYF